The clone carrying this TCR beta chain appeared a single time. Antigen unknown. Memory CD4+ T cells were sorted as CD4+CD45RO+CD25- cells. TCRdb called the 5' RACE reads again in MiXCR, with one record for every CDR3 protein. The sample carries 25,000 to 40,000 distinct CDR3 sequences, around a quarter recorded once. The CDR3 spans 15 residues. CDR1 is KGHDR and CDR2 is SFDVKD in the germline V gene. Study results and caveats: In terms of TCR gene usage, tumor memory CD4+ T cells clustered together with blood and lymph node memory CD4+ cells, as well as with lymph node naive CD4+ cells. Greatest tumor Treg TCR overlap was with tumor naive CD4+ cells. Whole repertoires were not studied in the larger cohort, only one V-J beta rearrangement.

This clonotype was sampled from a female donor with breast cancer. The chain recombines TRBV24-1 with TRBJ2-1; TRBD1 or TRBD2 may be the D gene (6 bases each). The J call may be incorrect, as the DNA end agrees better with TRBJ2-7. The sequenced sample was memory CD4+ T cells sorted from blood. Indicated subset: memory CD4+ T cells, CD4+CD45RO+CD25-. CDR3 protein: CATSDLIPGAEEQYF. Here the CDR3 DNA reads TGTGCCACCAGTGATTTGATACCGGGGGCGGAGGAGCAGTACTTC.